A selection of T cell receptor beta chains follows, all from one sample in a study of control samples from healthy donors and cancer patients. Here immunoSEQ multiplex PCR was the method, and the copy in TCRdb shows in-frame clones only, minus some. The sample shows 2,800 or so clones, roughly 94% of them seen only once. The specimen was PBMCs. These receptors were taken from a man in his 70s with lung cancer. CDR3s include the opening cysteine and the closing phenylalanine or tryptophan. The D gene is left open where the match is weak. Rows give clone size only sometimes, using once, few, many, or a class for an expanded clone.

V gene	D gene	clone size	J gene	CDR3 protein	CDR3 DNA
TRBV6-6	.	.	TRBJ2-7	CASSYDSGEQYF	TGTGCCAGCAGTTACGACAGCGGCGAGCAGTACTTC
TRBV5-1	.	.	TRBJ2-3	CASSLAGQSSTDTQYF	TGCGCCAGCAGCTTGGCCGGGCAATCTAGCACAGATACGCAGTATTTT
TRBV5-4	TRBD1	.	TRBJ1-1	CASSLGGTGGVDTEAFF	TGTGCCAGCAGCTTGGGGGGGACAGGGGGTGTCGACACTGAAGCTTTCTTT
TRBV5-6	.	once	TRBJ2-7	CASSHETRRVVSYEQYF	TGTGCCAGCAGCCACGAGACCCGCAGAGTTGTCTCCTACGAGCAGTACTTC
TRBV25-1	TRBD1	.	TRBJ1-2	CASRDPRHRGLTNYGYTF	TGTGCCAGCAGGGATCCTAGACACAGGGGGCTAACTAACTATGGCTACACCTTC
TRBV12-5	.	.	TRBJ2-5	CASARGRPQETQYF	TGTGCTAGTGCCCGCGGACGACCACAAGAGACCCAGTACTTC
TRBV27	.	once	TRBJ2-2	CASSLLAGNTGELFF	TGTGCCAGCAGTTTATTGGCGGGGAACACCGGGGAGCTGTTTTTT
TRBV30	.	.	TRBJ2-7	CAWSPTIYEQYF	TGTGCCTGGAGTCCGACTATCTACGAGCAGTACTTC
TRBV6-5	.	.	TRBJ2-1	CASSYLTGNDEQFF	TGTGCCAGCAGTTACCTTACAGGGAACGATGAGCAGTTCTTC
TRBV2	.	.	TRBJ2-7	CASSEDPGNYEQYF	TGTGCCAGCAGTGAAGATCCGGGGAACTACGAGCAGTACTTC
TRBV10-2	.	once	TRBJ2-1	CASSESPAGVQFF	TGCGCCAGCAGTGAGTCCCCCGCGGGTGTGCAGTTCTTC
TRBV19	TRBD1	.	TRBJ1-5	CASSNTGGTQPQHF	TGTGCCAGTAGCAACACAGGGGGGACTCAGCCCCAGCATTTT
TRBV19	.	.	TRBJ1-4	CASSIAGDEKLFF	TGTGCCAGTAGTATAGCAGGGGATGAAAAACTGTTTTTT
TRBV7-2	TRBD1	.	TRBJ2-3	CASSLDPQGAQTDTQYF	TGTGCCAGCAGCTTAGATCCCCAGGGGGCCCAAACAGATACGCAGTATTTT
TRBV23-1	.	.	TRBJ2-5	CASRPTSGDGEETQYF	TGCGCCAGCAGACCGACATCCGGGGACGGAGAAGAGACCCAGTACTTC
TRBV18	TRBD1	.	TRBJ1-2	CASSPTGQGFYTF	TGTGCCAGCTCACCGACGGGACAGGGTTTCTACACCTTC
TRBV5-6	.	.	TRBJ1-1	CASSLVVGIGTEAFF	TGTGCCAGCAGCTTGGTTGTGGGAATTGGTACTGAAGCTTTCTTT
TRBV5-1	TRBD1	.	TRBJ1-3	CASSLVAGAGGGNTIYF	TGCGCCAGCAGCTTGGTCGCTGGGGCAGGGGGTGGAAACACCATATATTTT
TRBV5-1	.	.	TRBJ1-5	CASSLDPMTDSNQPQHF	TGCGCCAGCAGCTTGGATCCCATGACGGATTCCAATCAGCCCCAGCATTTT
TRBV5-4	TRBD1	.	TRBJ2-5	CASSSRQGGVQETQYF	TGTGCCAGCAGCTCACGACAGGGGGGAGTTCAAGAGACCCAGTACTTC
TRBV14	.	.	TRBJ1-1	CASSRGLNTEAFF	TGTGCCAGCAGCCGCGGGTTGAACACTGAAGCTTTCTTT
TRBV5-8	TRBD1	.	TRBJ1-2	CASSLGDRQNYGYTF	TGTGCCAGCAGCTTGGGGGACAGGCAGAACTATGGCTACACCTTC
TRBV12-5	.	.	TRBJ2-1	CASGSVGNEQFF	TGTGCTAGTGGCAGCGTGGGGAATGAGCAGTTCTTC
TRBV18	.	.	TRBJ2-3	CASSPSTGKGTDTQYF	TGTGCCAGCTCACCGTCCACAGGGAAGGGAACAGATACGCAGTATTTT
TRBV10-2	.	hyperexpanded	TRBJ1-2	CASSESTDIDGYTF	TGCGCCAGCAGTGAGTCGACAGACATAGATGGCTACACCTTC
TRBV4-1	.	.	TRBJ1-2	CASSQDLRGRLYGYTF	TGCGCCAGCAGCCAAGACCTCCGGGGGCGGCTCTATGGCTACACCTTC
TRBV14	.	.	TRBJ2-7	CASSQRGQLYEQYF	TGTGCCAGCAGCCAAAGGGGACAACTCTACGAGCAGTACTTC
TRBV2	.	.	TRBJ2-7	CASSILLGYEQYF	TGTGCCAGCAGTATCTTGTTGGGCTACGAGCAGTACTTC
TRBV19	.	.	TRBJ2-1	CASSLGLLSSYNEQFF	TGTGCCAGTAGTCTAGGACTTTTGAGCTCCTACAATGAGCAGTTCTTC
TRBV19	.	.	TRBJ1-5	CASSREAVNQPQHF	TGTGCCAGTAGTAGGGAGGCAGTCAATCAGCCCCAGCATTTT
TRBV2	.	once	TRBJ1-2	CASALVPYGYTF	TGTGCCAGTGCACTGGTCCCCTATGGCTACACCTTC
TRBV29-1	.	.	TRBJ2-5	CSVGRIGGPQETQYF	TGCAGCGTTGGTCGTATCGGGGGGCCTCAAGAGACCCAGTACTTC
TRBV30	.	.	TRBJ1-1	CAWSDVDWEAFF	TGTGCCTGGAGTGACGTGGACTGGGAGGCTTTCTTT
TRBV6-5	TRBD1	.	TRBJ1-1	CGVGTGRPEAFF	TGTGGCGTGGGGACAGGGAGGCCTGAAGCTTTCTTT
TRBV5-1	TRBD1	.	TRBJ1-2	CASSSRGAYGYTF	TGCGCCAGCAGCTCCAGGGGGGCCTATGGCTACACCTTC
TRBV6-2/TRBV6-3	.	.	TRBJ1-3	CASSYIGVGNTIYF	TGTGCCAGCAGTTATATCGGGGTTGGAAACACCATATATTTT
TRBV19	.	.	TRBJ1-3	CASRVGTSEGTIYF	TGTGCCAGTAGGGTGGGGACCTCCGAAGGAACCATATATTTT
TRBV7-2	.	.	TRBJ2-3	CASVGRGSTDTQYF	TGTGCCAGCGTCGGGCGGGGAAGCACAGATACGCAGTATTTT
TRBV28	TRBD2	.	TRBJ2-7	CASSLIGGRHEQYF	TGTGCCAGCAGTTTAATCGGGGGGAGGCACGAGCAGTACTTC
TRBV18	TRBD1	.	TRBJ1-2	CASSPLQGADYGYTF	TGTGCCAGCTCACCACTCCAGGGGGCCGACTATGGCTACACCTTC
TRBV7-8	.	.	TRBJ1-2	CASSLETRQNYGYTF	TGTGCCAGCAGCTTAGAGACAAGACAGAACTATGGCTACACCTTC
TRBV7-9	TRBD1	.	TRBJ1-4	CASSSDRGSEKLFF	TGTGCCAGCAGCTCAGACAGGGGGAGTGAAAAACTGTTTTTT
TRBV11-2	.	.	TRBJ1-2	CASSPAWGREYGYTF	TGTGCCAGCAGCCCCGCATGGGGGCGGGAATATGGCTACACCTTC
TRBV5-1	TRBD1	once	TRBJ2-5	CASSLDRPSQETQYF	TGCGCCAGCAGCCTGGACAGGCCATCCCAAGAGACCCAGTACTTC
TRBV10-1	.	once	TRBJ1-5	CASSSTTGAQPQHF	TGCGCCAGCAGTAGTACGACGGGAGCCCAGCCCCAGCATTTT
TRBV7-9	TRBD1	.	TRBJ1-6	CASSLQGAVNSPLHF	TGTGCCAGCAGCCTACAGGGGGCTGTTAATTCACCCCTCCACTTT
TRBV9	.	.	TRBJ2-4	CASSDVDSPIQYF	TGTGCCAGCAGCGACGTGGACAGCCCCATTCAGTACTTC
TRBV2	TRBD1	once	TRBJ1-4	CASNRGPNEKLFF	TGTGCCAGTAACAGGGGACCTAATGAAAAACTGTTTTTT
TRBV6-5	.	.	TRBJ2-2	CATSLDRRGTGELFF	TGTGCCACCTCTCTTGACAGGCGAGGAACCGGGGAGCTGTTTTTT
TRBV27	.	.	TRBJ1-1	CASTPRAGTAFF	TGTGCCAGCACCCCGAGGGCAGGGACAGCTTTCTTT
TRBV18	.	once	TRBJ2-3	CASTGSTDTQYF	TGTGCCAGCACCGGGAGTACAGATACGCAGTATTTT
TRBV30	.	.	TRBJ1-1	CAWSVSRNTEAFF	TGTGCCTGGAGTGTTTCACGGAACACTGAAGCTTTCTTT
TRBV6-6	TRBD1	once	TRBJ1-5	CASSYAGGSQPQHF	TGTGCCAGCAGTTACGCAGGGGGGTCTCAGCCCCAGCATTTT
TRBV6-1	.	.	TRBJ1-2	CASSDPSVSNGYTF	TGTGCCAGCAGTGACCCGAGTGTGAGCAATGGCTACACCTTC
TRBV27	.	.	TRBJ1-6	CASSFVIGNSPLHF	TGTGCCAGCAGTTTCGTCATCGGGAATTCACCCCTCCACTTT
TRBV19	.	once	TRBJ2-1	CASSMESSSRGTEQFF	TGTGCCAGTAGTATGGAATCAAGTAGTAGGGGGACGGAGCAGTTCTTC
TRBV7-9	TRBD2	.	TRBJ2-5	CASRLAGTSGETQYF	TGTGCCAGCAGATTAGCTGGGACTAGCGGAGAGACCCAGTACTTC
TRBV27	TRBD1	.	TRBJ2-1	CASSFVSGTGGYNEQFF	TGTGCCAGCAGTTTTGTATCCGGGACAGGGGGCTACAATGAGCAGTTCTTC